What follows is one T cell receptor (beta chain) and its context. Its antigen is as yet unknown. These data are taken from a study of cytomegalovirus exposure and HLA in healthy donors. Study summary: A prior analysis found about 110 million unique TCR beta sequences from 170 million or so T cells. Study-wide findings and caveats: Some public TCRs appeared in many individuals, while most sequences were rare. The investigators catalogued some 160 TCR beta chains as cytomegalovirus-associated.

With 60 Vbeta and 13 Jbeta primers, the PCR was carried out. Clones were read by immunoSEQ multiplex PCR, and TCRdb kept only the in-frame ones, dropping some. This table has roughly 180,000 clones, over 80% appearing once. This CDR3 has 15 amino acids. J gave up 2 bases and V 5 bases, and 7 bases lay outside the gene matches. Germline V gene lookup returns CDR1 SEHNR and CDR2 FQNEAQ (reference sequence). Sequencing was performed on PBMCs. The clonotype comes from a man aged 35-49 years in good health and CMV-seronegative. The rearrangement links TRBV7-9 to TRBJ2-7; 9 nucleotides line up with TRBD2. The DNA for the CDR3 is TGTGCCAGCAGCCGAGGACTAGCGCTTACCTACGAGCAGTACTTC. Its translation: CASSRGLALTYEQYF.